The clone carrying this T cell receptor beta chain was seen many times. Germline V gene sequence: CDR1 MGHDK, CDR2 SYGVNS. The J segment lost 0 bases and the V segment lost 0 bases, leaving 6 bases of the junction unmatched. The CDR3 sequence is 17 residues long. This sample is part of a study of T-cell reconstitution after alpha-beta-depleted transplantation in children. It was with unique molecular identifiers that the TCRbeta library was prepared. TCRdb re-derived calls from the PCR reads in MiXCR, one entry per CDR3 protein. The table includes about 190,000 distinct CDR3 sequences, less than 8% detected once.

This chain uses TRBV25-1 with TRBJ2-5; 8 bases align to TRBD2. The source was PBMCs from the stem cell graft donor, collected from the stem cell graft. This receptor was identified in a human donor who donated a stem cell graft to a child with Wiskott-Aldrich syndrome. CDR3 region: CASSEYVTSDYQETQYF. CDR3 bases: TGTGCCAGCAGTGAATACGTGACTAGCGACTACCAAGAGACCCAGTACTTC.